Sequencing of this T cell receptor beta chain was carried out in a study of blood T cell repertoires in COVID-19. About the research overall: Samples of COVID-19 (acute and convalescent) were obtained from the United States, Italy and Spain. PBMCs, B-cell-depleted T cells, or T cells were the source of the cDNA or gDNA that made up the material.

Per the original data handling: The authors estimated nucleated cell counts from reference gene primer amplification. TCRdb's table, derived via immunoSEQ multiplex PCR, lists solely in-frame clones and lacks some. V, J and clone size are taken as reported in that table, and D and trimming were inferred from the DNA itself. This table holds under 200,000 clones, around 84% found once. This CDR3 is 16 amino acids long. Germline lookup yields CDR1 MDHEN and CDR2 SYDVKM. V gave up 6 bases and J gave up 2 bases; unmatched junction bases: 11. The chain carries TRBV28 and TRBJ1-1; 8 bases match TRBD1. The TCR originated in a man aged 25-45 years with active or convalescent COVID-19. The sequencing sample was made of peripheral blood. CDR3: CASRIAGTGFNTEAFF. CDR3 nucleotides: TGTGCCAGCAGGATAGCCGGGACAGGTTTCAACACTGAAGCTTTCTTT.